These T cell receptor beta chains were read from a single sample in a study of blood T cell repertoires in COVID-19. Profiled with immunoSEQ multiplex PCR; TCRdb holds only in-frame clones, not every one. The sample lists some 200,000 clones; approximately 81% were seen once. Sequencing input: peripheral blood. The source is a woman aged 80 or over with COVID-19, enrolled during active disease. Both conserved end residues are part of each CDR3. D genes are given only for firm matches. A clone size is listed for some rows: how often the clone was seen (once, few, many), or a class if it is expanded.

clone_size d_call j_call v_call cdr3_nt cdr3_aa
NA NA TRBJ1-1 TRBV7-9 TGTGCCAGCAGCTTAGATCGGTCAGGGGCTCAGAACACTGAAGCTTTCTTT CASSLDRSGAQNTEAFF
NA TRBD1 TRBJ1-4 TRBV18 TGTGCCAGCTCACGCGGGACAGCCGCAACTAATGAAAAACTGTTTTTT CASSRGTAATNEKLFF
few NA TRBJ2-1 TRBV19 TGTGCCAGTAGTAATGCCCTGAGCTCCAATGAGCAGTTCTTC CASSNALSSNEQFF
NA TRBD1 TRBJ1-1 TRBV15 TGTGCCACCAGCGCCCGCCGGGACAGGGGCGCTGAAGCTTTCTTT CATSARRDRGAEAFF
NA NA TRBJ2-3 TRBV12-5 TGTGCTAGTGGTTTAAGTGCGGCAGATACGCAGTATTTT CASGLSAADTQYF
NA NA TRBJ1-1 TRBV3-1/TRBV3-2 TGTGCCAGCAGCCAAGATAGTAAGGGGTTGAACACTGAAGCTTTCTTT CASSQDSKGLNTEAFF
few TRBD1 TRBJ1-4 TRBV7-2 TGTGCCAGCAGCTTAATCGGCAGGGGGACTTTAGTACAGGAAAAACTGTTTTTT CASSLIGRGTLVQEKLFF
NA NA TRBJ1-5 TRBV19 TGTGCCAGTAGTATTTCGGGCAGGGGTAAAGGAGATCAGCCCCAGCATTTT CASSISGRGKGDQPQHF
NA NA TRBJ1-1 TRBV7-2 TGTGCCAGCAGCTTAGGAGGGATATATGGCACTGAAGCTTTCTTT CASSLGGIYGTEAFF
NA TRBD1 TRBJ2-3 TRBV2 TGTGCCACCACGGGACAGGGTATGGGGCCCACAGATACGCAGTATTTT CATTGQGMGPTDTQYF
NA NA TRBJ1-3 TRBV5-1 TGCGCCAGCAGCTTGATCCCCCCAGGGCTCTCTGGAAACACCATATATTTT CASSLIPPGLSGNTIYF
NA NA TRBJ1-1 TRBV7-8 TGTGCCAGCAGCTTAGCTCCAGGGATGAACACTGAAGCTTTCTTT CASSLAPGMNTEAFF
once TRBD1 TRBJ1-6 TRBV6-5 TGTGCCAGCAGACTAGGGGGCTTCGGGGATTCACCCCTCCACTTT CASRLGGFGDSPLHF
NA NA TRBJ2-3 TRBV28 TGTGCCAGCAGCTCCGCGCTCGGAGATACGCAGTATTTT CASSSALGDTQYF
NA NA TRBJ2-2 TRBV9 TGTGCCAGCAATACGGAGATGAGCACCGGGGAGCTGTTTTTT CASNTEMSTGELFF
NA TRBD1 TRBJ2-7 TRBV7-6 TGTGCCAGCAGCCCCTGGACAGGGGTAATTGAGCAGTACTTC CASSPWTGVIEQYF
NA NA TRBJ1-2 TRBV6-1 TGTGCCAGCAGTGAAGAGCACAGGACCTATGGCTACACCTTC CASSEEHRTYGYTF
NA NA TRBJ1-3 TRBV5-1 TGCGCCAGCAGCTACTCTGGGACTACTGGAAACACCATATATTTT CASSYSGTTGNTIYF
NA NA TRBJ2-7 TRBV14 TGTGCCAGCAGCCAAGGTTCTCGTGAGCGGCAGTACTTC CASSQGSRERQYF
NA TRBD1 TRBJ2-5 TRBV10-3 TGTGCCATCAGGGACAGGGAAGGGGAGACCCAGTACTTC CAIRDREGETQYF
once TRBD1 TRBJ1-4 TRBV19 TGTGCCAGCCGGGACAGGAATGAAAAACTGTTTTTT CASRDRNEKLFF
few TRBD1 TRBJ1-1 TRBV28 TGTGCCAGCAGTCTTCCGACAGGGGAGGCCACTGAAGCTTTCTTT CASSLPTGEATEAFF
NA TRBD1 TRBJ2-6 TRBV28 TGTGCCAGCACCCGGGACAGTTTTCTTGGGGCCAACGTCCTGACTTTC CASTRDSFLGANVLTF
once NA TRBJ2-5 TRBV6-5 TGTGCCAGCAGTCCTTGGGGGGAAGAGACCCAGTACTTC CASSPWGEETQYF
NA NA TRBJ2-1 TRBV10-2 TGCGCCAGCAGTGACCGTACGGGGAGTTCCTACAATGAGCAGTTCTTC CASSDRTGSSYNEQFF
NA NA TRBJ2-7 TRBV11-2 TGTGCCAGCAGCTTAGTAGGGCAGGGTGAGCAGTACTTC CASSLVGQGEQYF
NA NA TRBJ2-1 TRBV29-1 TGCAGCGTTGAAAAAGGCGGGCTAGCGGAGCAGTTCTTC CSVEKGGLAEQFF
few NA TRBJ1-4 TRBV30 TGTGCCTGGAGTGCCGACGACAGGCTCGATGAAAAACTGTTTTTT CAWSADDRLDEKLFF
NA TRBD1 TRBJ1-6 TRBV5-1 TGCGCCAGCAGCTTGGAAGGGACAGGGGTTGGTTCACCCCTCCACTTT CASSLEGTGVGSPLHF
NA NA TRBJ1-5 TRBV28 TGTGCCAGCCGAACAGGGCATCAGCCCCAGCATTTT CASRTGHQPQHF
few NA TRBJ1-5 TRBV28 TGTGCCAGCAGTTTACAGGGTCCCTCAGGAAGTGGACCCCAGCATTTT CASSLQGPSGSGPQHF
NA TRBD1 TRBJ1-2 TRBV7-9 TGTGCCAGCAGCTCCCGGACAGGGAAGGATGGCTACACCTTC CASSSRTGKDGYTF
NA NA TRBJ1-2 TRBV29-1 TGCAGCGTCGAGGGCCTGGAAGGCTACACCTTC CSVEGLEGYTF
NA TRBD2 TRBJ2-2 TRBV7-6 TGTGCCAGCAGCTTAGCCGTAGCGGGGGGGAACACCGGGGAGCTGTTTTTT CASSLAVAGGNTGELFF
NA NA TRBJ2-7 TRBV1 TGCACCAGCAGCCAACTAGCGGGGAACTCCTACGAGCAGTACTTC CTSSQLAGNSYEQYF
once NA TRBJ1-2 TRBV6-5 TGTGCCAGCAGTCTAACAGGTTCTATAGGGTACACCTTC CASSLTGSIGYTF
NA TRBD1 TRBJ2-7 TRBV5-1 TGCGCCAGCAGCTTGTCGTCAGGGGGCAACGAGCAGTACTTC CASSLSSGGNEQYF
NA TRBD1 TRBJ2-2 TRBV28 TGTGCCAGCTACCCCTGGAGGGACAGGGACACCGGGGAGCTGTTTTTT CASYPWRDRDTGELFF
NA TRBD1 TRBJ2-1 TRBV28 TGTGCCGCCAAGACAGGGAATCGTGAGCAGTTCTTC CAAKTGNREQFF
NA TRBD2 TRBJ2-5 TRBV25-1 TGTGCCAGCGGATCACTAGCGGGTGAACGACAAGAGACCCAGTACTTC CASGSLAGERQETQYF
NA TRBD1 TRBJ2-1 TRBV5-1 TGCGCCAGCAGCTTGACAGGGGGGTCCTACAATGAGCAGTTCTTC CASSLTGGSYNEQFF
NA NA TRBJ1-2 TRBV21-1 TGTGCCAGCAGCCTGAACCTAGGGCTAGCGAGTCAAAGGTACTATGGCTACACCTTC CASSLNLGLASQRYYGYTF
NA NA TRBJ1-1 TRBV23-1 TGCGCCAGCAGTCAATCGCAGCCAGGCATGAACACTGAAGCTTTCTTT CASSQSQPGMNTEAFF
few TRBD2 TRBJ2-3 TRBV11-2 TGTGCCAGCAGCCCTTCCGGGACTAGAGGGACAGATACGCAGTATTTT CASSPSGTRGTDTQYF
NA NA TRBJ2-3 TRBV3-1/TRBV3-2 TGTGCCAGCAGCCAAGCGGGGGTCCCAGGGCCCGAAAGCCAGTATTTT CASSQAGVPGPESQYF